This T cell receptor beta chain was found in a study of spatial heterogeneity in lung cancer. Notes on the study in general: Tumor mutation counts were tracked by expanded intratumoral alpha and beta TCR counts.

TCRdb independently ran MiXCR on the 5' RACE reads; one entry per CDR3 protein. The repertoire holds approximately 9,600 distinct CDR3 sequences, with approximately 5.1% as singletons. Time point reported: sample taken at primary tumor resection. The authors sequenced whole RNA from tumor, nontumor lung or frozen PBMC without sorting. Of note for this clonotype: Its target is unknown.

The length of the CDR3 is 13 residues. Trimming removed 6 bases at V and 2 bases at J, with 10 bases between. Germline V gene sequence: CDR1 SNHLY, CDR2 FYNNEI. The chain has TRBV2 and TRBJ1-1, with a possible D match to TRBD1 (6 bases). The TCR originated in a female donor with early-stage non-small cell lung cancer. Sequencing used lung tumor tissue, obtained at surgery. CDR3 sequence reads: CASRLDSNTEAFF. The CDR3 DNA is TGTGCCAGCAGGCTGGACAGCAACACTGAAGCTTTCTTT.